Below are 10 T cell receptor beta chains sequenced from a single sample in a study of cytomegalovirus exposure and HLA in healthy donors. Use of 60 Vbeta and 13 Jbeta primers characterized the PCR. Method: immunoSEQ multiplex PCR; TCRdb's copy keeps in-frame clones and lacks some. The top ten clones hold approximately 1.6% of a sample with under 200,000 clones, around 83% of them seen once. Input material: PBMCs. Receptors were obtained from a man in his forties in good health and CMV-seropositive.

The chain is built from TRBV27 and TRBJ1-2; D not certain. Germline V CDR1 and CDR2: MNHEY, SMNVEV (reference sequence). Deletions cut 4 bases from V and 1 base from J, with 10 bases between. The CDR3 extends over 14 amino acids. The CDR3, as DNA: TGTGCCAGCAGTTCGGACGGGATTAACTATGGCTACACCTTC. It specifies CASSSDGINYGYTF.

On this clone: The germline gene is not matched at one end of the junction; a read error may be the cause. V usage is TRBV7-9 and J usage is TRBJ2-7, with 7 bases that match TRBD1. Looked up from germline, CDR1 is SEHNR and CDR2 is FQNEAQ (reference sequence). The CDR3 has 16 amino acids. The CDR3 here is CSSSLARSDRIHEQYF. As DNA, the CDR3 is TGTTCCAGCAGCTTAGCGCGCTCGGACAGGATCCACGAGCAGTACTTC.

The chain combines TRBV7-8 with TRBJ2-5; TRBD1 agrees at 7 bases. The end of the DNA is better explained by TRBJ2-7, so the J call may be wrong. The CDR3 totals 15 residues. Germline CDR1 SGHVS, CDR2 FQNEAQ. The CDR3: CASSVVGTATYEQYF. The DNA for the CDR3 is TGTGCCAGCAGCGTTGTCGGGACAGCAACCTACGAGCAGTACTTC.

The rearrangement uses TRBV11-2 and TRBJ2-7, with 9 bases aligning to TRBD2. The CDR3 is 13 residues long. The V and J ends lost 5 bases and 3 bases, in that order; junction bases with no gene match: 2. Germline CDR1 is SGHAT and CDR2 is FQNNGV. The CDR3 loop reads CASSPTSGYEQYF. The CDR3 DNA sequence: TGTGCCAGCAGCCCGACTAGCGGCTACGAGCAGTACTTC. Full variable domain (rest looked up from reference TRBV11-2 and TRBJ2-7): EAGVAQSPRYKIIEKRQSVAFWCNPISGHATLYWYQQILGQGPKLLIQFQNNGVVDDSQLPKDRFSAERLKGVDSTLKIQPAKLEDSAVYLCASSPTSGYEQYFGPGTRLTVT.

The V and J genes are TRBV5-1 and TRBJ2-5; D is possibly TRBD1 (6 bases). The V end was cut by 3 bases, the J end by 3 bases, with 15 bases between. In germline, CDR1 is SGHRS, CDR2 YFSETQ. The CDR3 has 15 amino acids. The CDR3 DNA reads TGCGCCAGCAGCTCACAGGGAGTTGGGGAAGAGACCCAGTACTTC. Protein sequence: CASSSQGVGEETQYF.

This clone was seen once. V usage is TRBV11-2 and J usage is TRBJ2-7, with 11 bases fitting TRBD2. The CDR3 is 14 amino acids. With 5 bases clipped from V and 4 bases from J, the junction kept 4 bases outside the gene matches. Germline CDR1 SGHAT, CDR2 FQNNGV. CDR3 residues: CASSRTSGRYEQYF. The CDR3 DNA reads TGTGCCAGCAGCCGAACTAGCGGGAGATACGAGCAGTACTTC.

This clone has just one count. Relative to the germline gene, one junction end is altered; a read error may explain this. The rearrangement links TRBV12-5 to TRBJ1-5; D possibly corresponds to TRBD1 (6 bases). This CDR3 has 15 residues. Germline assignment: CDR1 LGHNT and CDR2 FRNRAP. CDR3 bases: TGTGCTAGTGGTTTTCGGGACACTAGCGATCAGCCCCAGCATTTT. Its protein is CASGFRDTSDQPQHF.

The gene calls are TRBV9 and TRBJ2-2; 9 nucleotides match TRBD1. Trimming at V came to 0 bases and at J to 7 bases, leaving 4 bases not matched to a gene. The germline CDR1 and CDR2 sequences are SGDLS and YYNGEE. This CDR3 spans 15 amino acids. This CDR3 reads CASSVVGQGNGELFF. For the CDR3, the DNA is TGTGCCAGCAGCGTAGTGGGACAGGGAAACGGGGAGCTGTTTTTT.

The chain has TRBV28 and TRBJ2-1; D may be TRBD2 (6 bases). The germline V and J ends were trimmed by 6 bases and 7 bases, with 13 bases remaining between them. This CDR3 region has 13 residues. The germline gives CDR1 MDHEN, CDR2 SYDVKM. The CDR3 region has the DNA TGTGCCAGCAGCCCTCGGGAGTGGAATGAGCAGTTCTTC. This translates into CASSPREWNEQFF.

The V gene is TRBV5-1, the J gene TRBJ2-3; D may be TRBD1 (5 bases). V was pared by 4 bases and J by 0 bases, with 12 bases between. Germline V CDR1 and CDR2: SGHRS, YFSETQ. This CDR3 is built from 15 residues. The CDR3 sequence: CASSPTGPSTDTQYF. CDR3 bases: TGCGCCAGCAGCCCAACAGGCCCTAGCACAGATACGCAGTATTTT.